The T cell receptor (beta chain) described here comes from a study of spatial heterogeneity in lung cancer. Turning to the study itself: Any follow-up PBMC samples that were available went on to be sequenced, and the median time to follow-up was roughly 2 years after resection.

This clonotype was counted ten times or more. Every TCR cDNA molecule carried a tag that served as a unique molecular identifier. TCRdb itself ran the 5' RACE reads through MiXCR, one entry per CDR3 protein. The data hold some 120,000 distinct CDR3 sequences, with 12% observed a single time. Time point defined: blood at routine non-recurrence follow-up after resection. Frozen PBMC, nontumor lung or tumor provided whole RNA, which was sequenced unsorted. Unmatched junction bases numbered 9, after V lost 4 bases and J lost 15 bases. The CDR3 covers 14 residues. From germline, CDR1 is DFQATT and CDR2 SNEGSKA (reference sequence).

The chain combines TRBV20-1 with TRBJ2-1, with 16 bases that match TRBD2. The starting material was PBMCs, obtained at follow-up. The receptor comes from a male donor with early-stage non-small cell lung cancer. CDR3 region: CSAKVPGLAGGAFF. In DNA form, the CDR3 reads TGCAGTGCTAAGGTGCCGGGACTAGCGGGGGGGGCGTTCTTC.